These T cell receptor beta chains were read from a single sample in a study of spatial heterogeneity in lung cancer. TCRdb analysed the 5' RACE reads with MiXCR anew, one entry per CDR3 protein. This table has approximately 25,000 distinct CDR3 sequences, 8% to 10% appearing once. The sequencing here drew on lung tumor tissue, taken at surgery. The receptors were sampled from a male donor with early-stage non-small cell lung cancer. Each CDR3 is given with its conserved first and last residue. D genes are given only for firm matches. For some rows the clone size is stated as once, few or many, or as a class when expanded; others skip it.

length	V	J	D	size	CDR3	DNA
14	TRBV24-1	TRBJ1-5	NA	few	CATSDRYRDQPQHF	TGTGCCACCAGTGATCGATACAGAGATCAGCCCCAGCATTTT
15	TRBV5-1	TRBJ1-1	NA	many	CASSLVGQSHTEAFF	TGCGCCAGCAGCTTGGTTGGGCAATCGCACACTGAAGCTTTCTTT
12	TRBV24-1	TRBJ2-7	NA	NA	CATSDGSYEQYF	TGTGCCACCAGTGATGGGTCCTACGAGCAGTACTTC
11	TRBV29-1	TRBJ2-7	NA	NA	CSGGTYYEQYF	TGCAGTGGGGGGACCTACTACGAGCAGTACTTC
15	TRBV5-1	TRBJ2-5	NA	many	CASTSRDSPLETQYF	TGCGCCAGCACAAGCCGGGACTCACCCTTGGAGACCCAGTACTTC
15	TRBV7-8	TRBJ2-3	TRBD2	NA	CASSLLAVATGTQYF	TGTGCCAGCAGCTTACTAGCGGTAGCAACTGGTACGCAGTATTTT
14	TRBV2	TRBJ2-7	NA	many	CASSEEGRVYEQYF	TGTGCCAGCAGTGAAGAGGGCAGGGTCTACGAGCAGTACTTC
11	TRBV7-2	TRBJ2-5	NA	many	CASSSRETQYF	TGTGCCAGCAGCTCTAGGGAGACCCAGTACTTC
11	TRBV9	TRBJ2-1	NA	many	CASRGYNEQFF	TGTGCCAGCAGGGGTTACAATGAGCAGTTCTTC
12	TRBV20-1	TRBJ2-3	NA	NA	CIPGRGTDTQYF	TGCATCCCCGGACGGGGAACAGATACGCAGTATTTT
14	TRBV2	TRBJ2-3	TRBD1	few	CASSEGTEGDTQYF	TGTGCCAGCAGTGAGGGGACAGAGGGTGATACGCAGTATTTT
16	TRBV20-1	TRBJ2-3	TRBD1	few	CSARVPGQGAADTQYF	TGCAGTGCTAGAGTTCCGGGACAGGGGGCCGCAGATACGCAGTATTTT
13	TRBV20-1	TRBJ2-4	NA	many	CSASGEGENIQYF	TGCAGTGCTAGCGGGGAGGGGGAAAACATTCAGTACTTC
13	TRBV7-9	TRBJ1-3	NA	many	CASSTSSGNTIYF	TGTGCCAGCAGCACGTCCAGTGGAAACACCATATATTTT
14	TRBV7-9	TRBJ1-5	NA	few	CASSFTGGNQPQHF	TGTGCCAGCAGTTTTACTGGGGGCAATCAGCCCCAGCATTTT
15	TRBV18	TRBJ2-5	NA	NA	CASSPPWGDQETQYF	TGTGCCAGCTCACCACCGTGGGGGGACCAAGAGACCCAGTACTTC
13	TRBV5-4	TRBJ2-7	TRBD2	many	CASSFTLAGEQYF	TGTGCCAGCAGCTTTACACTAGCGGGCGAGCAGTACTTC
14	TRBV3-1	TRBJ1-1	NA	NA	CASSPRTGNTEAFF	TGTGCCAGCAGCCCTAGAACAGGGAATACTGAAGCTTTCTTT
16	TRBV4-3	TRBJ2-3	NA	many	CASSQDRNGMGDTQYF	TGCGCCAGCAGCCAAGATCGGAACGGGATGGGAGATACGCAGTATTTT
14	TRBV6-2/TRBV6-3	TRBJ1-1	TRBD1	few	CASRTGQGATEAFF	TGTGCCAGCAGGACTGGACAGGGGGCAACTGAAGCTTTCTTT
15	TRBV12-3/TRBV12-4	TRBJ2-2	NA	NA	CASSPGRKGTGELFF	TGTGCCAGCAGTCCAGGAAGGAAGGGCACCGGGGAGCTGTTTTTT
13	TRBV16	TRBJ2-1	NA	many	CASSQLDYNEQFF	TGTGCCAGCAGCCAATTAGACTACAATGAGCAGTTCTTC
20	TRBV6-1	TRBJ2-1	TRBD1	few	CASSEGVGQGAVAAYNEQFF	TGTGCCAGCAGTGAAGGTGTAGGGCAGGGGGCGGTTGCGGCCTACAATGAGCAGTTCTTC
12	TRBV20-1	TRBJ2-3	NA	many	CSARTHEDTQYF	TGCAGTGCTAGGACCCACGAAGATACGCAGTATTTT
18	TRBV3-1	TRBJ1-3	NA	NA	CASSQGLFDGVTGNTIYF	TGTGCCAGCAGCCAAGGATTATTTGACGGCGTAACTGGAAACACCATATATTTT
16	TRBV19	TRBJ2-3	TRBD2	few	CASSIGTSGITDTQYF	TGTGCCAGTAGTATAGGGACTAGCGGGATTACAGATACGCAGTATTTT
13	TRBV10-3	TRBJ2-2	NA	medium-sized	CAISTGLSGELFF	TGTGCCATCAGCACGGGACTGTCCGGGGAGCTGTTTTTT
16	TRBV7-2	TRBJ2-5	TRBD2	many	CASSRGLAGGRETQYF	TGTGCCAGCAGCCGGGGACTAGCGGGAGGGAGGGAGACCCAGTACTTC
15	TRBV2	TRBJ2-1	TRBD1	NA	CASRVTGTGRNEQFF	TGTGCCAGCAGAGTAACCGGGACAGGGAGGAATGAGCAGTTCTTC
15	TRBV7-6	TRBJ1-6	NA	many	CASSLSGRGNSPLHF	TGTGCCAGCAGCTTAAGTGGCAGAGGAAATTCACCCCTCCACTTT
16	TRBV19	TRBJ2-1	NA	many	CASSSPDSLSYNEQFF	TGTGCCAGTAGTTCTCCGGACTCTCTTTCCTACAATGAGCAGTTCTTC
15	TRBV6-6	TRBJ2-2	NA	NA	CASSPQSAGHGELFF	TGTGCCAGCAGTCCCCAATCAGCGGGACACGGGGAGCTGTTTTTT
16	TRBV6-2/TRBV6-3	TRBJ2-7	TRBD2	NA	CASSSEGSGITYEQYF	TGTGCCAGCAGTTCGGAGGGTAGCGGGATAACCTACGAGCAGTACTTC
16	TRBV6-5	TRBJ2-5	TRBD1	many	CASSTGQGRGQETQYF	TGTGCCAGCAGTACGGGACAGGGACGGGGGCAAGAGACCCAGTACTTC
13	TRBV10-3	TRBJ2-7	NA	medium-sized	CAISIGPHYEQYF	TGTGCCATCAGTATAGGGCCCCACTACGAGCAGTACTTC
13	TRBV7-3	TRBJ1-1	NA	few	CASSLGAYTEAFF	TGTGCCAGCAGCTTGGGGGCGTACACTGAAGCTTTCTTT
13	TRBV6-2/TRBV6-3	TRBJ2-6	NA	many	CASSGSGANVLTF	TGTGCCAGCAGTGGGTCCGGGGCCAACGTCCTGACTTTC
19	TRBV20-1	TRBJ2-3	TRBD2	few	CSADLLAGSGREGSDTQYF	TGCAGTGCCGACCTTCTAGCGGGTAGCGGGAGGGAAGGCTCAGATACGCAGTATTTT
12	TRBV18	TRBJ2-1	NA	NA	CASSPGVNEQFF	TGTGCCAGCTCACCAGGGGTCAATGAGCAGTTCTTC
18	TRBV13	TRBJ1-2	NA	NA	CASSLEEGVRVTNDGYTF	TGTGCCAGCAGCTTAGAGGAAGGAGTCAGGGTTACTAATGATGGCTACACCTTC
13	TRBV6-6	TRBJ1-2	NA	few	CASSPAGDYGYTF	TGTGCCAGCAGTCCTGCGGGGGACTATGGCTACACCTTC
13	TRBV9	TRBJ1-5	NA	NA	CASSVSINQPQHF	TGTGCCAGCAGCGTGAGTATCAATCAGCCCCAGCATTTT